The present TCR beta chain was sequenced within a study of breast tumors, draining lymph nodes, adjacent tissues. This clonotype was seen many times. One end of the junction fails to match germline, which may point to a read error. Each CDR3 protein gets one entry after TCRdb re-called the multiplex PCR reads with MiXCR. The data show over 250,000 distinct CDR3 sequences, about 30% seen once. Axillary draining lymph nodes of breast cancer patients supplied the node samples. The CDR3 covers 14 residues. Germline CDR1 reads SSHAT; CDR2 reads FNYEAQ (reference sequence). Sequencing was performed on axillary lymph node tissue. V and J are TRBV7-7 and TRBJ2-1; 10 bases agree with TRBD1. This receptor was obtained from a female donor with breast cancer. Some clones in this sample may be carry-over from other donors' samples. CDR3 amino acids: CASSLGQGNNEQFF. CDR3 nucleotide sequence: TGTGCTAGCAGCTTGGGACAGGGGAACAATGAGCAGTTCTTC.